The 21 T cell receptor beta chains in this list originate from one sample, sequenced in a study of T cell changes during pregnancy in multiple sclerosis. Here immunoSEQ multiplex PCR was the method, and the copy in TCRdb shows in-frame clones only, minus some. The repertoire holds about 75,000 clones, about 90% seen once, with approximately 0.97% in the top ten. This sample comprised peripheral blood, obtained in the first trimester of pregnancy. These receptors were obtained from a female donor in good health, enrolled as a control in a pregnancy study.

V gene TRBV9 combines with J gene TRBJ1-2, with D tentatively TRBD1 (6 bases). The V end lost 0 bases, the J end lost 7 bases, and 13 bases lay between the germline ends. The CDR3 totals 14 residues. CDR1 SGDLS and CDR2 YYNGEE come from the germline V gene. The CDR3 loop is CASSVENRDGGYTF. DNA of the CDR3: TGTGCCAGCAGCGTAGAAAACAGGGATGGTGGCTACACCTTC.

V gene TRBV14 combines with J gene TRBJ1-4; weak D call: TRBD1 (6 bases). CDR3 length equals 15 residues. V gave up 3 bases and J gave up 4 bases, with 12 bases separating them. Germline CDR1 and CDR2: SGHDN and FVKESK. The DNA of the CDR3 is TGTGCCAGCAGCCAGGACAGACGTTTTAATGAAAAACTGTTTTTT. Amino acids: CASSQDRRFNEKLFF. Full variable domain (missing parts from reference TRBV14 and TRBJ1-4): EAGVTQFPSHSVIEKGQTVTLRCDPISGHDNLYWYRRVMGKEIKFLLHFVKESKQDESGMPNNRFLAERTGGTYSTLKVQPAELEDSGVYFCASSQDRRFNEKLFFGSGTQLSVL.

The genes are TRBV6-5 and TRBJ1-6; TRBD1 might be the D (6 bases). The V gene's germline CDR1 is MNHEY and CDR2 SVGAGI. The length of the CDR3 is 14 residues. V was trimmed by 3 bases and J by 6 bases, leaving 9 bases between them. CDR3 sequence reads: CASSYGQRNSPLHF. The CDR3 DNA follows: TGTGCCAGCAGTTATGGACAGCGTAATTCACCCCTCCACTTT.

This clone was counted only a few times. The chain carries TRBV5-4 and TRBJ2-2; possible D gene TRBD2, 5 bases. Trimming took 2 bases from V and 1 from J, leaving 6 bases between them. CDR1 is SGHNT and CDR2 is YYREEE in the germline V gene (reference sequence). This CDR3 contains 14 residues. In DNA form, the CDR3 reads TGTGCCAGCAGCTTTGGAGGGAACACCGGGGAGCTGTTTTTT. Amino acid sequence: CASSFGGNTGELFF.

This clone turned up a few times. V gene TRBV10-2 combines with J gene TRBJ2-7; 7 nucleotides agree with TRBD1. J gave up 5 bases and V 7 bases, and 2 bases lay outside the gene matches. The CDR3 extends over 11 amino acids. The germline V gene has CDR1 WSHSY and CDR2 SAAADI. The CDR3 is CASNTGDEQYF. Written as DNA, the CDR3 is TGCGCCAGCAATACAGGGGACGAGCAGTACTTC.

The chain combines TRBV4-1 with TRBJ2-5; tentatively, D is TRBD1 (5 bases). The germline CDR1 and CDR2 sequences are MGHRA and YSYEKL. The CDR3 runs 15 residues. V was pared by 0 bases and J by 6 bases, with 14 bases between. This CDR3 reads CASSQDWTTRKTQYF. CDR3 bases: TGCGCCAGCAGCCAAGATTGGACAACCAGGAAGACCCAGTACTTC.

The chain has TRBV7-2 and TRBJ1-2; D is uncertain. CDR1 and CDR2 (germline): SGHTA, FQGNSA. This CDR3 is built from 14 residues. With 4 bases removed from V and 2 bases from J, the gap between germline ends came to 11 bases. The CDR3 region is CASSSRGENYGYTF. The CDR3 DNA sequence: TGTGCCAGCAGCTCCCGTGGGGAGAACTATGGCTACACCTTC.

This rearrangement joins TRBV18 to TRBJ1-3, with TRBD1 as a possible D gene (5 bases). Trimming removed 7 bases from V and 2 bases from J, with 9 bases in between. Germline assignment: CDR1 KGHSH and CDR2 LQKENI. This CDR3 is 13 amino acids long. The CDR3 reads CASFDSTGNTIYF. CDR3 nucleotide sequence: TGTGCCAGCTTTGACAGTACTGGAAACACCATATATTTT.

This clone has just one count. The chain couples TRBV5-8 to TRBJ2-1, with a tentative D call TRBD1 (5 bases). V lost 7 bases, J lost 7 bases, and 21 bases lay in between. The germline CDR1 and CDR2 sequences are SGHTS and YDEGEE. The CDR3 totals 15 residues. The CDR3 region is CASYRTREKWNEQFF. CDR3 bases: TGTGCCAGCTATCGTACCAGGGAAAAGTGGAATGAGCAGTTCTTC.

This chain connects TRBV19 to TRBJ2-7; D remains ambiguous. V was trimmed by 0 bases and J by 7 bases, leaving 7 bases between them. The germline V gene encodes CDR1 LNHDA and CDR2 SQIVND (reference sequence). CDR3 length: 12 residues. The CDR3 reads CASSIDRVEQYF. The CDR3 coding sequence is TGTGCCAGTAGTATAGATCGGGTAGAGCAGTACTTC.

The chain couples TRBV9 to TRBJ2-7; no clear D gene. Per the germline V gene, CDR1 is SGDLS and CDR2 is YYNGEE. The V end lost 3 bases, the J end lost 3 bases, and 13 bases lay between the germline ends. This CDR3 has 14 amino acids. The CDR3 spells CASSESTGYYEQYF. The CDR3, as DNA: TGTGCCAGCAGCGAATCGACTGGGTACTACGAGCAGTACTTC.

The chain combines TRBV4-2 with TRBJ1-2; D uncertain. Trimming shortened V by 1 base and J by 4 bases, and 13 bases separated the two germline ends. The germline V gene encodes CDR1 LGHNA and CDR2 YNFKEQ. This CDR3 has 15 residues. CDR3 nucleotides: TGTGCCAGCAGCCAAGCGGCAGCCTCGGGCTATGGCTACACCTTC. It yields the protein CASSQAAASGYGYTF.

The V and J genes are TRBV18 and TRBJ1-3, with D possibly TRBD1 on 5 matching bases. The CDR3 extends over 13 amino acids. Germline V CDR1 and CDR2: KGHSH, LQKENI. V was pared by 8 bases and J by 0 bases, with 8 bases between. The CDR3 nucleotides read TGTGCCAGCCGGGGGGACTCTGGAAACACCATATATTTT. Protein: CASRGDSGNTIYF.

The chain has TRBV5-8 and TRBJ2-7; no definite D call. V was shortened by 5 bases and J by 3 bases, with 6 bases between the two germline ends. From germline, CDR1 is SGHTS and CDR2 YDEGEE. This CDR3 is built from 11 residues. The CDR3 spells CASSFSYEQYF. The CDR3 region has the DNA TGTGCCAGCAGTTTTAGCTACGAGCAGTACTTC.

The chain has TRBV27 and TRBJ1-5, with TRBD1 identical over 11 bases. The CDR3 is 14 residues long. The germline V gene encodes CDR1 MNHEY and CDR2 SMNVEV (reference sequence). After removal of 5 bases from V and 5 bases from J, the junction contained 2 bases not matched to a gene. DNA for the CDR3: TGTGCCAGCAGTGCGGACAGGGGGCATCAGCCCCAGCATTTT. This codes for CASSADRGHQPQHF.

This clone has just one count. The chain carries TRBV27 and TRBJ2-1, with 7 positions matching TRBD1. Germline CDR1 is MNHEY and CDR2 is SMNVEV (reference sequence). The CDR3 consists of 14 residues. The V gene end was trimmed by 6 bases and the J gene end by 5 bases; junction bases not matched to a gene: 7. CDR3 sequence reads: CASRLGQTNNEQFF. The CDR3 coding sequence is TGTGCCAGCAGGCTGGGACAGACTAACAATGAGCAGTTCTTC.

The chain recombines TRBV6-5 with TRBJ1-1; a weak D match, TRBD1 (5 bases). The germline V gene encodes CDR1 MNHEY and CDR2 SVGAGI. The CDR3 extends over 15 amino acids. V gave up 6 bases and J gave up 6 bases, with 20 bases separating them. CDR3 loop: CASRSRVKGFAEAFF. CDR3 DNA: TGTGCCAGCAGAAGCAGGGTTAAGGGTTTCGCTGAAGCTTTCTTT.

This clone was seen just once. This rearrangement joins TRBV10-3 to TRBJ1-5; D is unresolved. This CDR3 comprises 13 residues. V lost 4 bases, J lost 4 bases, and 8 bases lay in between. In germline, CDR1 is ENHRY, CDR2 SYGVKD. In DNA, the CDR3 is TGTGCCATCAGTGGGCAGCGTAATCAGCCCCAGCATTTT. Its translation: CAISGQRNQPQHF.

This clone was recorded once. V usage is TRBV19 and J usage is TRBJ1-1; 10 bases map to TRBD1. Germline CDR1 and CDR2: LNHDA and SQIVND (reference sequence). This CDR3 is built from 15 residues. V lost 8 bases, J lost 1 base, and 7 bases stayed unmatched. The CDR3 nucleotides read TGTGCCAGTTTGGGACAGGGGTACCGGAACACTGAAGCTTTCTTT. As protein: CASLGQGYRNTEAFF.

The rearrangement uses TRBV12-5 and TRBJ1-5, with a tentative D call TRBD1 (5 bases). V lost 6 bases and J 1 base, leaving 10 bases between the germline ends. The CDR3 runs to 14 residues. Germline assignment: CDR1 LGHNT and CDR2 FRNRAP. CDR3 region: CASGEDRSNQPQHF. CDR3 DNA sequence: TGTGCTAGTGGGGAAGACAGAAGCAATCAGCCCCAGCATTTT.

The chain is built from TRBV7-9 and TRBJ2-6; D remains ambiguous. V was clipped by 5 bases and J by 0 bases, with 8 bases between them. The CDR3 is made up of 15 amino acids. The V gene's germline CDR1 is SEHNR and CDR2 FQNEAQ (reference sequence). CDR3 bases: TGTGCCAGCAGCCTATATTCCTCTGGGGCCAACGTCCTGACTTTC. Translation gives CASSLYSSGANVLTF.